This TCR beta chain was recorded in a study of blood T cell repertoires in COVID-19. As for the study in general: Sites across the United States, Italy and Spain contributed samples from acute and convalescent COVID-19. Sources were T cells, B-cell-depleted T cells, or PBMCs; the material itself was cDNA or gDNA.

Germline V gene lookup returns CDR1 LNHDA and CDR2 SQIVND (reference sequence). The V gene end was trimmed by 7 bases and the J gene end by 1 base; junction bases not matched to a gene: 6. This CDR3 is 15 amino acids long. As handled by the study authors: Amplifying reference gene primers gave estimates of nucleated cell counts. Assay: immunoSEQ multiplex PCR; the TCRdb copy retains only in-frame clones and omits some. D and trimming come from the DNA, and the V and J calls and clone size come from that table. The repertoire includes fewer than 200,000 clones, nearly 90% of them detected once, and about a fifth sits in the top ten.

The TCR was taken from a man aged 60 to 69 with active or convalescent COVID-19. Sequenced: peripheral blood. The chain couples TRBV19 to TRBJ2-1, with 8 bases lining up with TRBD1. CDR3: CASTDRGGSYNEQFF. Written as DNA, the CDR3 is TGTGCCAGTACCGACAGGGGTGGGTCCTACAATGAGCAGTTCTTC.